This T cell receptor (beta chain) comes out of a study of blood T cell repertoires in COVID-19. For the study at large: Samples of COVID-19 (acute and convalescent) were obtained from the United States, Italy and Spain. PBMCs, B-cell-depleted T cells, or T cells provided the cDNA or gDNA that made up the material.

CDR3 length: 14 amino acids. CDR1 and CDR2 from the germline V gene are MNHNS and SASEGT. V was pared by 2 bases and J by 11 bases, with 19 bases between. Authors' methods: Counts of nucleated cells, estimated from reference gene primer amplification, were obtained. Produced via immunoSEQ multiplex PCR; TCRdb's table is partial and in-frame only. Clone size and the V and J calls come from that table; the DNA yielded D and trimming. The data hold almost 55,000 clones, with over 75% observed a single time. The source of this sequence is a man over 45 with active COVID-19. The sample taken for sequencing was peripheral blood. V is TRBV6-1 and J is TRBJ2-7; a possible D gene is TRBD1 (5 bases). CDR3 DNA sequence: TGTGCCAGCAGTGAATTAGTCACAGGCCGACGGAAGTACTTC. Translated, it gives CASSELVTGRRKYF.